A single sample is the source of the 15 T cell receptor beta chains below, sequenced in a study of beta chain features in type 1 diabetes. Findings and caveats of the study: All four CD4+ subsets from Type 1 diabetes patients carried moderately but significantly shorter TCRB CDR3s.

Their specific antigens are unknown. The entirety of the isolated RNA underwent reverse transcription, so expressed TCRB transcripts were sequenced. TCRdb keeps only in-frame clones here, not all; method: immunoSEQ multiplex PCR. The table has under 250,000 clones, over 11% seen once. Specimen: naive CD4+ T cells from blood. These receptors all stem from a man between 25 and 39 years old with type 1 diabetes.

The chain couples TRBV6-5 to TRBJ1-1; D is possibly TRBD1 (6 bases). This CDR3 is built from 13 residues. Looked up from germline, CDR1 is MNHEY and CDR2 is SVGAGI. V was trimmed by 5 bases and J by 3 bases, leaving 10 bases between them. CDR3 sequence: CASSRRQDTEAFF. CDR3 DNA sequence: TGTGCCAGCAGTCGCAGACAGGACACTGAAGCTTTCTTT.

A few counts support this clone. The gene calls are TRBV25-1 and TRBJ1-2; D is ambiguous. From germline, CDR1 is MGHDK and CDR2 SYGVNS. The V end was cut by 4 bases, the J end by 1 base, with 19 bases between. This CDR3 is built from 17 residues. CDR3: CASSAPFGGFLNYGYTF. CDR3 coding DNA: TGTGCCAGCAGTGCCCCATTTGGCGGATTTCTTAACTATGGCTACACCTTC.

This clone was recorded a few times. The chain has TRBV11-2 and TRBJ2-3, with a tentative D call TRBD2 (6 bases). Trimming removed 5 bases from V and 1 base from J, with 16 bases in between. Germline V gene sequence: CDR1 SGHAT, CDR2 FQNNGV. This CDR3 is 16 amino acids long. CDR3 bases: TGTGCCAGCAGCCCCTCGGGCGGGGCAGGCACAGATACGCAGTATTTT. Translating gives CASSPSGGAGTDTQYF.

Only a few counts were recorded for this clone. This chain joins TRBV5-1 and TRBJ2-1, with 7 bases matching TRBD1. In germline, CDR1 is SGHRS, CDR2 YFSETQ. The ends lost 2 bases at V and 5 bases at J; junction bases unmatched: 4. The CDR3 has 14 amino acids. The CDR3 is CASSLGTADNEQFF. The DNA for the CDR3 is TGCGCCAGCAGCTTAGGGACAGCGGACAATGAGCAGTTCTTC.

The chain combines TRBV19 with TRBJ1-1; D not certain. Between the trimmed V and J ends, which lost 5 bases and 4 bases, there was a span of 17 bases. Germline V gene lookup returns CDR1 LNHDA and CDR2 SQIVND (reference sequence). The length of the CDR3 is 15 residues. The chain's CDR3 is CASSPLGAGPTEAFF. The CDR3 coding sequence is TGTGCCAGTAGTCCTCTGGGTGCGGGCCCCACTGAAGCTTTCTTT.

This clone has just a few counts. This chain uses TRBV6-4 with TRBJ1-1; a weak D match, TRBD1 (5 bases). Trimming took off 4 bases at V and 7 bases at J, with 16 bases between the two ends. Germline V gene lookup returns CDR1 MRHNA and CDR2 SNTAGT. The CDR3 consists of 14 residues. The CDR3 reads CASSAEAGISEAFF. As DNA, the CDR3 is TGTGCCAGCAGTGCCGAAGCAGGGATCAGTGAAGCTTTCTTT.

This clone was seen a handful of times. The chain combines TRBV5-1 with TRBJ1-1; 9 bases map to TRBD1. Looked up from germline, CDR1 is SGHRS and CDR2 is YFSETQ. The CDR3 runs to 15 residues. Losses at the gene ends were 4 bases for V and 4 bases for J; bases not matched to a gene: 8. The CDR3 nucleotides read TGCGCCAGCAGCGGACGGACAGGGGTGGCCACTGAAGCTTTCTTT. Encoded protein: CASSGRTGVATEAFF.

This chain links TRBV30 with TRBJ1-5; D uncertain. CDR1 is GTSNPN, CDR2 SVGIG, per germline (reference sequence). The CDR3 has 13 amino acids. Trimming stripped 1 base from V and 0 bases from J, with 4 bases between. CDR3 protein: CAWSGGSNQPQHF. In nucleotides, the CDR3 is TGTGCCTGGAGTGGCGGTAGCAATCAGCCCCAGCATTTT.

The chain links TRBV5-1 to TRBJ2-4; perhaps TRBD1 as D (5 bases). The germline gives CDR1 SGHRS, CDR2 YFSETQ. This CDR3 comprises 16 residues. V gave up 4 bases and J gave up 0 bases, with 14 bases separating them. CDR3 sequence: CASSSQGILAKNIQYF. The CDR3 DNA follows: TGCGCCAGCAGCAGCCAGGGAATCCTAGCCAAAAACATTCAGTACTTC.

This clone was found a few times. This chain links TRBV11-2 with TRBJ2-3; possibly TRBD2 for D (6 bases). CDR3 size: 14 residues. The V end lost 4 bases, the J end lost 4 bases, and 12 bases lay between the germline ends. CDR1 and CDR2 from the germline V gene are SGHAT and FQNNGV. The CDR3 DNA sequence: TGTGCCAGCAGCTCATCGGGAGTTGCAGATACGCAGTATTTT. Translated: CASSSSGVADTQYF. Supplemented by reference TRBV11-2 and TRBJ2-3, the full variable domain reads EAGVAQSPRYKIIEKRQSVAFWCNPISGHATLYWYQQILGQGPKLLIQFQNNGVVDDSQLPKDRFSAERLKGVDSTLKIQPAKLEDSAVYLCASSSSGVADTQYFGPGTRLTVL.

In its sample, this clone was seen a few times. The chain recombines TRBV25-1 with TRBJ2-5, with 10 nucleotides matching TRBD2. V trimming: 5 bases; J trimming: 0 bases; junction bases outside the gene matches: 9. This CDR3 has 17 amino acids. CDR1 and CDR2 (germline): MGHDK, SYGVNS. CDR3 bases: TGTGCCAGCAGTCACAGCGGGAGGGGGAGGGACCAAGAGACCCAGTACTTC. This sequence encodes CASSHSGRGRDQETQYF.

This clone was seen only a few times. The genes are TRBV5-1 and TRBJ1-1; 9 positions agree with TRBD1. The CDR3 is 16 residues long. V gave up 0 bases and J gave up 5 bases; unmatched junction bases: 8. Per germline, CDR1 SGHRS and CDR2 YFSETQ. The CDR3 DNA reads as TGCGCCAGCAGCTTGGCATTGGACAGGGGTAGGACTGAAGCTTTCTTT. It translates to CASSLALDRGRTEAFF.

This clone showed up just a few times. V and J are TRBV4-1 and TRBJ2-7; 7 bases align to TRBD1. Unmatched junction bases numbered 12, after V lost 4 bases and J lost 3 bases. Per germline, CDR1 MGHRA and CDR2 YSYEKL. CDR3 length: 16 amino acids. The CDR3 loop is CASSRKDGTVFYEQYF. For the CDR3, the DNA is TGCGCCAGCAGCCGAAAAGACGGGACAGTCTTCTACGAGCAGTACTTC.

This clone appeared a few times. J is TRBJ1-2 and V is TRBV15; no reliable D call. The CDR3 is 12 amino acids. Trimming pared 3 bases from V and 8 bases from J, leaving 10 bases between. Germline CDR1 reads LNHNV; CDR2 reads YYDKDF (reference sequence). The CDR3 sequence is CATSSGLRGYTF. CDR3 DNA sequence: TGTGCCACCAGCAGTGGACTGCGCGGCTACACCTTC. The full variable domain, in which reference TRBV15 and TRBJ1-2 provide the parts outside the CDR3, is DAMVIQNPRYQVTQFGKPVTLSCSQTLNHNVMYWYQQKSSQAPKLLFHYYDKDFNNEADTPDNFQSRRPNTSFCFLDIRSPGLGDTAMYLCATSSGLRGYTFGSGTRLTVV.

This clone was observed a handful of times. J is TRBJ2-5 and V is TRBV29-1; TRBD2 is a possible D gene (5 bases). The J call may not be correct, given that the DNA end is closer to TRBJ2-7. The germline gives CDR1 SQVTM, CDR2 ANQGSEA. CDR3 length: 15 residues. The CDR3 nucleotides read TGCAGCGTTGAAGATTCCGCAGCGGTGCCCTACGAGCAGTACTTC. It specifies CSVEDSAAVPYEQYF.